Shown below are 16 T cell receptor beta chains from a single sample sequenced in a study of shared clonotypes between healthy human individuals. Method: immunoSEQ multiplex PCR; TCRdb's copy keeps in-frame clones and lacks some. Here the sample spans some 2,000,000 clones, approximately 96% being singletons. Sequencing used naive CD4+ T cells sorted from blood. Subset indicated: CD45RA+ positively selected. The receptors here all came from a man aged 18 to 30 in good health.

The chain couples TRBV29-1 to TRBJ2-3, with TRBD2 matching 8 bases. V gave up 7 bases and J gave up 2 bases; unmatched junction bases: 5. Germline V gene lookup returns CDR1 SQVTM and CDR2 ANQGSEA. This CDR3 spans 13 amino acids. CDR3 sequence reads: CSGSGANTDTQYF. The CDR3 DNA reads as TGCAGCGGTAGCGGGGCAAACACAGATACGCAGTATTTT.

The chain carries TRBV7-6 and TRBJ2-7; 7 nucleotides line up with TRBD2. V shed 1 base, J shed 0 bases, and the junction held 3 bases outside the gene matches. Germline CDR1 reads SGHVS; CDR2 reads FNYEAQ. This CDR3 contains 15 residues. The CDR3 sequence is CASSLDLAASYEQYF. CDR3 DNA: TGTGCCAGCAGCTTAGACCTAGCGGCCTCCTACGAGCAGTACTTC.

Here the CDR3 DNA reads TGTGCCAGCCGGACCGAAGGAGGGATCAATCAGCCCCAGCATTTT. Translation gives CASRTEGGINQPQHF. The chain recombines TRBV6-1 with TRBJ1-5; the D is unclear. Looked up from germline, CDR1 is MNHNS and CDR2 is SASEGT. The V gene lost 8 bases and the J gene lost 3 bases, with 17 bases spanning the gap. The CDR3 is 15 amino acids.

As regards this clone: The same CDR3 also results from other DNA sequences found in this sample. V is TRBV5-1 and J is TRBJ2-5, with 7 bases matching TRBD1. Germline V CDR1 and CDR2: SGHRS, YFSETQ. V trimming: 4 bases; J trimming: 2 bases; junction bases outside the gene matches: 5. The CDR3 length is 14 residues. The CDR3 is CASSLGTVQETQYF. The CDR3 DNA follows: TGCGCCAGCAGCCTCGGGACAGTTCAAGAGACCCAGTACTTC.

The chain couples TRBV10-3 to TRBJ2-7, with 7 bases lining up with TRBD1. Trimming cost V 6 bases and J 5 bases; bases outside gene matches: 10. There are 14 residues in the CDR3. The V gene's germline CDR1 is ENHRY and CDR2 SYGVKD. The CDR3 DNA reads TGTGCCATCAGAGACAGGGCAGAGCAGGACGAGCAGTACTTC. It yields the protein CAIRDRAEQDEQYF.

The CDR3 DNA follows: TGTGCCAGCAGTGAGTCAGGGCCCCGTTATGGCTACACCTTC. Encoded protein: CASSESGPRYGYTF. The chain uses TRBV2 and TRBJ1-2, with D perhaps TRBD1 (5 bases). This CDR3 is 14 amino acids long. Germline-derived CDR1 and CDR2 are SNHLY and FYNNEI. Trimming took 3 bases from V and 5 from J, leaving 13 bases between them. The complete variable domain, with remaining parts taken from reference TRBV2 and TRBJ1-2, reads EPEVTQTPSHQVTQMGQEVILRCVPISNHLYFYWYRQILGQKVEFLVSFYNNEISEKSEIFDDQFSVERPDGSNFTLKIRSTKLEDSAMYFCASSESGPRYGYTFGSGTRLTVV.

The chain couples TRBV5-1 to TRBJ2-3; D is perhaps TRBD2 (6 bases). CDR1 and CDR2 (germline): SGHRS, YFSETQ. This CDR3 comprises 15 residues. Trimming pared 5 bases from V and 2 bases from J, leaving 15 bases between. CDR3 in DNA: TGCGCCAGCAGGAAGCTAGCGTTGGCCACAGATACGCAGTATTTT. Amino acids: CASRKLALATDTQYF.

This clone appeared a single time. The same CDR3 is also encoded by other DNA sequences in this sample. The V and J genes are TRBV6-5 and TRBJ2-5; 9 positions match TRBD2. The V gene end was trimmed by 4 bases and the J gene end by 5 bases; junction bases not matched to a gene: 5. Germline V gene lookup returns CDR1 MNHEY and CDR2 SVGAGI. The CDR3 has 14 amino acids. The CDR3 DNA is TGTGCCAGCAGTTCACTAGCGGGTGGTGAGACCCAGTACTTC. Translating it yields CASSSLAGGETQYF.

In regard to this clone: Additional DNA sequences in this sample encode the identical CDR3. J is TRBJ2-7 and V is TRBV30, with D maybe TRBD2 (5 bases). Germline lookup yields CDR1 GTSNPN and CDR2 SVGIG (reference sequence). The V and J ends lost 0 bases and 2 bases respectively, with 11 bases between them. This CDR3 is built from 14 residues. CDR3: CAWSVGGSTYEQYF. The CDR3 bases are TGTGCCTGGAGTGTGGGCGGGTCCACCTACGAGCAGTACTTC.

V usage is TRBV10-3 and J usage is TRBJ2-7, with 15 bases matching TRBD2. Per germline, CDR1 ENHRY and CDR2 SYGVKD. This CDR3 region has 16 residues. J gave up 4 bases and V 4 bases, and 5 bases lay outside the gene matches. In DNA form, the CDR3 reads TGTGCCATCAGTGGGACTAGCGGGAGGGCCGGGTACGAGCAGTACTTC. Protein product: CAISGTSGRAGYEQYF.

CDR3 bases: TGTGCCAGTAGCCTATTGGGACAGGGCAACGAGCAGTACTTC. It yields the protein CASSLLGQGNEQYF. The chain employs TRBV19 and TRBJ2-7, with 9 nucleotides matching TRBD1. This CDR3 contains 14 residues. The J segment lost 5 bases and the V segment lost 6 bases, leaving 8 bases of the junction unmatched. Germline V lookup: CDR1 LNHDA, CDR2 SQIVND (reference sequence). The full variable domain, its missing parts supplied by reference TRBV19 and TRBJ2-7, is DGGITQSPKYLFRKEGQNVTLSCEQNLNHDAMYWYRQDPGQGLRLIYYSQIVNDFQKGDIAEGYSVSREKKESFPLTVTSAQKNPTAFYLCASSLLGQGNEQYFGPGTRLTVT.

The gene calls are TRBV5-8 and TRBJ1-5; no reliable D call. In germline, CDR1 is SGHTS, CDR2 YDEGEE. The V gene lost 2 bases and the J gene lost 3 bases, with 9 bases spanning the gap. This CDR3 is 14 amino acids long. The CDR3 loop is CASSLTGYNQPQHF. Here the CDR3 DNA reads TGTGCCAGCAGCTTAACGGGATACAATCAGCCCCAGCATTTT.

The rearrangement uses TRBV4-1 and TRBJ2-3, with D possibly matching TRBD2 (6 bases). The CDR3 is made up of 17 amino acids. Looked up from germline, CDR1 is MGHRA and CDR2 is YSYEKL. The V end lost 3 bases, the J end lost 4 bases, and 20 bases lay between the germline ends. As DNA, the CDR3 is TGCGCCAGCAGCCAGTATGGAGGGATGGTGATCTCAGATACGCAGTATTTT. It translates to CASSQYGGMVISDTQYF.

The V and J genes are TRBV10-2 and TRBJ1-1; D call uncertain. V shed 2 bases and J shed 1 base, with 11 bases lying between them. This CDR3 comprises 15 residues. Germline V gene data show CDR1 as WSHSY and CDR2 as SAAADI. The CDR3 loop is CASSEVKPQNTEAFF. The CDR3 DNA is TGCGCCAGCAGTGAGGTTAAGCCCCAGAACACTGAAGCTTTCTTT.

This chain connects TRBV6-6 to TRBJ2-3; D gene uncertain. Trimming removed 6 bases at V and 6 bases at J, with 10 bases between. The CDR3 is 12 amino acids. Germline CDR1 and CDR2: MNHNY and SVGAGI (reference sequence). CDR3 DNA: TGTGCCAGCAGAAGTACTGGGGATACGCAGTATTTT. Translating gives CASRSTGDTQYF.

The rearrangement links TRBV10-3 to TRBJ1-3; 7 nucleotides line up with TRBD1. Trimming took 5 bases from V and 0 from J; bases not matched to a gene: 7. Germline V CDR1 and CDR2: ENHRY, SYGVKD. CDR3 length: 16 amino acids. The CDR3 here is CAISTGTELSGNTIYF. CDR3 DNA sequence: TGTGCCATCAGTACTGGGACAGAACTCTCTGGAAACACCATATATTTT.